This T cell receptor (beta chain) was observed in a study of blood T cell repertoires in COVID-19. Study as a whole: Nucleic acid was either cDNA or gDNA, and it came from T cells, B-cell-depleted T cells, or PBMCs.

Germline lookup yields CDR1 SEHNR and CDR2 FQNEAQ (reference sequence). The CDR3 is 15 amino acids. The V gene end was trimmed by 1 base and the J gene end by 6 bases; junction bases not matched to a gene: 6. Which cohort a participant joined came from the clinical history participants gave. Symptom resolution, clearance, or two negative PCRs marked donors in Cohort 3 as recovered. As handled by the study authors: Amplifying reference gene primers gave estimates of nucleated cell counts. Clones were read by immunoSEQ multiplex PCR, and TCRdb kept only the in-frame ones, dropping some. The D gene and trimming were derived from the DNA, and the V and J assignments and clone size from that table. The sample lists 300,000 to 400,000 clones, less than 90% occurring once.

The receptor was derived from a woman in her 30s who had recovered from COVID-19. The J gene is TRBJ2-1, the V gene TRBV7-9; 7 bases match TRBD2. Specimen: PBMCs or T cells enriched from blood (not recorded which). The CDR3 DNA sequence: TGTGCCAGCAGCTTAGGGCGGACGGGGGGCAATGAGCAGTTCTTC. The encoded protein is CASSLGRTGGNEQFF.